The clone carrying this T cell receptor beta chain was counted a few times. The V gene lost 3 bases and the J gene lost 4 bases, with 19 bases spanning the gap. The germline CDR1 and CDR2 sequences are SGHRS and YFSETQ. The CDR3 runs 16 residues. Since all of the isolated RNA was reverse transcribed, expressed TCRB transcripts were what got sequenced. Here immunoSEQ multiplex PCR was the method, and the copy in TCRdb shows in-frame clones only, minus some. The sample comprises fewer than 250,000 clones, 9.6% of which are singletons, and just under 0.035% rests with the top ten. This entry belongs to a study of beta chain features in type 1 diabetes.

Sequencing was carried out using naive CD4+ T cells from blood. The rearrangement joins TRBV5-1 to TRBJ1-1; D is unclear. The sequence came from a woman aged 18-30 years in good health. This chain's CDR3 is CASSSLRGERITEAFF. The CDR3 DNA follows: TGCGCCAGCAGCTCTCTGCGGGGTGAAAGGATCACTGAAGCTTTCTTT.